Following are 9 T cell receptor beta chains from one sample sequenced in a study of T-cell memory formation after mild COVID-19. Via MiXCR, TCRdb re-called the 5' RACE reads, giving one row per CDR3 protein. Of roughly 120,000 distinct CDR3 sequences in the sample, about 16% were seen once. Sequenced sample: PBMCs or a T cell subset sorted from them (not recorded which). Source of these receptors: an adult woman who had mild COVID-19 (a few samples of this study predate the infection). Cell type and time point are not known.

This clonotype was seen a handful of times. The chain uses TRBV20-1 and TRBJ1-1, with 7 nucleotides matching TRBD1. V trimming: 3 bases; J trimming: 2 bases; junction bases outside the gene matches: 9. There are 15 residues in the CDR3. CDR1 and CDR2 from the germline V gene are DFQATT and SNEGSKA (reference sequence). CDR3 DNA: TGCAGTGCTAGTACTTGGGGACAGCCTAACACTGAAGCTTTCTTT. Translating it yields CSASTWGQPNTEAFF.

This clonotype was observed at least ten times. Relative to the germline gene, one junction end is altered; a read error may explain this. The chain uses TRBV5-1 and TRBJ2-5; D gene ambiguous. The CDR3 sequence is 11 residues long. The germline CDR1 and CDR2 sequences are SGHRS and YFSETQ. The CDR3 loop is CASSFQGTQYF. CDR3 nucleotide sequence: TGCGCCAGCAGCTTCCAAGGGACCCAGTACTTC.

This chain uses TRBV7-3 with TRBJ2-3; no firm D call. Trimming cost V 0 bases and J 6 bases, with 7 bases left between them. The CDR3 extends over 13 amino acids. CDR1 SGHTA and CDR2 FQGTGA come from the germline V gene. CDR3 in amino acids: CASSLTRSDTQYF. DNA of the CDR3: TGTGCCAGCAGCTTAACGAGGAGCGATACGCAGTATTTT.

Only one count was recorded for this clonotype. The genes are TRBV5-1 and TRBJ2-7, with 9 bases lining up with TRBD1. Germline-derived CDR1 and CDR2 are SGHRS and YFSETQ. Germline trimming cut 3 bases from V and 4 bases from J; bases unmatched to any gene: 8. The CDR3 is made up of 15 amino acids. CDR3 sequence reads: CASSSYRGRSYEQYF. DNA for the CDR3: TGCGCCAGCAGCTCTTACAGGGGGCGGTCGTACGAGCAGTACTTC. Filled out from reference TRBV5-1 and TRBJ2-7, the complete variable domain reads KAGVTQTPRYLIKTRGQQVTLSCSPISGHRSVSWYQQTPGQGLQFLFEYFSETQRNKGNFPGRFSGRQFSNSRSEMNVSTLELGDSALYLCASSSYRGRSYEQYFGPGTRLTVT.

This clonotype has just a few counts. The V gene is TRBV6-5, the J gene TRBJ2-3; tentative D call: TRBD1 (7 bases). The CDR3 covers 17 residues. Germline lookup yields CDR1 MNHEY and CDR2 SVGAGI. The germline V and J ends were trimmed by 2 bases and 0 bases, with 15 bases remaining between them. The chain's CDR3 is CASSYGGTVPSTDTQYF. The CDR3 DNA follows: TGTGCCAGCAGTTACGGGGGGACAGTGCCTAGCACAGATACGCAGTATTTT.

The table lists this clonotype with many counts. The chain has TRBV12-5 and TRBJ2-3; possibly TRBD2 for D (6 bases). This CDR3 comprises 16 residues. In germline, CDR1 is LGHNT, CDR2 FRNRAP. Trimming stripped 3 bases from V and 6 bases from J, with 19 bases between. The DNA of the CDR3 is TGTGCTAGTGGTTTCCCCGCGGCGGGACCCGAGGATACGCAGTATTTT. This encodes CASGFPAAGPEDTQYF.

The table lists this clonotype with a few counts. CDR3 loop: CASSLTGPYGYTF. The CDR3 region has the DNA TGTGCCAGCAGTTTAACAGGGCCCTATGGCTACACCTTC. The chain links TRBV12-3 or TRBV12-4 to TRBJ1-2; D is possibly TRBD1 (6 bases). The V end lost 2 bases, the J end lost 4 bases, and 8 bases lay between the germline ends. The CDR3 totals 13 residues.

This chain links TRBV9 with TRBJ1-6; D is ambiguous. Germline CDR1 SGDLS, CDR2 YYNGEE. This CDR3 comprises 16 residues. The V end was cut by 2 bases, the J end by 7 bases, with 16 bases between. Here the CDR3 DNA reads TGTGCCAGCAGCGTTAGAAGCAAAATAGAGAATTCACCCCTCCACTTT. Translated: CASSVRSKIENSPLHF.

The chain carries TRBV3-1 and TRBJ2-7, with D unresolved. CDR3 size: 14 residues. V was cut by 4 bases and J by 6 bases, with 16 bases left in between. CDR1 is LGHDT and CDR2 is YNNKEL in the germline V gene (reference sequence). CDR3 in amino acids: CASSLGWTSFEQYF. CDR3 DNA sequence: TGTGCCAGCAGCCTCGGGTGGACCTCTTTCGAGCAGTACTTC.